This T cell receptor beta chain is drawn from a study of long-term antiretroviral therapy in people with HIV. Running of the v3.0 immunoSEQ assay took place at survey level. Sequenced by immunoSEQ multiplex PCR; TCRdb stores in-frame clones only, minus some. The sample holds about 25,000 clones, around 80% seen once. The study's findings and limits: ART adherence was not documented, and neither viral resistance nor therapy changes had any data.

The CDR3 loop spans 14 amino acids. Looked up from germline, CDR1 is SGDLS and CDR2 is YYNGEE. This clone has just one count. No antigen is known for it. An end of the junction does not agree with germline; a read error may underlie this. Donors needed at least one pre-ART PBMC sample plus at least two post-ART samples. This sequence joins TRBV9 and TRBJ2-3, with 10 nucleotides matching TRBD2. This clonotype was obtained from a man aged 25-45 years with HIV. The specimen comprised unsorted PBMCs, sampled around 4.3 years after starting antiretroviral therapy. Here the CDR3 reads CASSERGGLDTQYF. The DNA of the CDR3 is TGTGCCAGCAGCGAGCGGGGGGGCCTTGATACACAGTATTTT. The full variable domain, with the rest looked up from reference TRBV9 and TRBJ2-3, is DSGVTQTPKHLITATGQRVTLRCSPRSGDLSVYWYQQSLDQGLQFLIQYYNGEERAKGNILERFSAQQFPDLHSELNLSSLELGDSALYFCASSERGGLDTQYFGPGTRLTVL.